The 26 T cell receptor beta chains reported below all come from one sample, sequenced in a study of a mutant IDH1 vaccine in newly diagnosed glioma. The sample's time point: week 35, safety follow-up. It was 300 ug of mutant IDH1 20-mer peptide that made up each vaccine dose, given with topical imiquimod. The protocol was immunoSEQ multiplex PCR, while the TCRdb copy is restricted to in-frame clones and leaves out a portion. The sample records about 56,000 clones, roughly nine tenths being singletons. The antigens for these receptors are not known. This material consisted of PBMCs, taken from a glioma patient whose treatment included an IDH1 peptide vaccine. Receptor source: a man aged 40-55 years with glioma.

The genes are TRBV5-1 and TRBJ1-4; 8 bases are a match to TRBD1. With 2 bases clipped from V and 0 bases from J, the junction kept 6 bases outside the gene matches. The CDR3 is made up of 17 amino acids. Germline values: CDR1 SGHRS, CDR2 YFSETQ. The CDR3 DNA follows: TGCGCCAGCAGCTTCGGGACAGGCCGTGCAACTAATGAAAAACTGTTTTTT. Its protein is CASSFGTGRATNEKLFF. The whole variable domain, filled in from reference TRBV5-1 and TRBJ1-4, reads KAGVTQTPRYLIKTRGQQVTLSCSPISGHRSVSWYQQTPGQGLQFLFEYFSETQRNKGNFPGRFSGRQFSNSRSEMNVSTLELGDSALYLCASSFGTGRATNEKLFFGSGTQLSVL.

J is TRBJ2-1 and V is TRBV9; the match to TRBD2 covers 13 bases. J was trimmed by 7 bases and V by 4 bases; bases with no gene match: 5. From germline, CDR1 is SGDLS and CDR2 YYNGEE. The CDR3 consists of 15 residues. CDR3 in DNA: TGTGCCAGCAGCCCTACTAGCGGGAGGGGGAATGAGCAGTTCTTC. Residues: CASSPTSGRGNEQFF.

The V call is TRBV5-1, the J call TRBJ2-4, with 15 bases matching TRBD2. The germline gives CDR1 SGHRS, CDR2 YFSETQ. Losses at the gene ends were 4 bases for V and 0 bases for J; bases not matched to a gene: 8. CDR3 size: 19 residues. CDR3 DNA sequence: TGCGCCAGCAGCCCGCGGACTAGCGGGAGGGTCTTAGCCAAAAACATTCAGTACTTC. It encodes CASSPRTSGRVLAKNIQYF.

V and J are TRBV19 and TRBJ1-1; tentative D call: TRBD1 (5 bases). Germline CDR1 and CDR2: LNHDA and SQIVND (reference sequence). With 6 bases removed from V and 6 bases from J, the gap between germline ends came to 17 bases. This CDR3 spans 14 amino acids. This CDR3 reads CASSHRGGDAEAFF. CDR3 coding DNA: TGTGCCAGTAGCCACCGTGGGGGGGATGCTGAAGCTTTCTTT. Variable domain in full (rest from reference TRBV19 and TRBJ1-1): DGGITQSPKYLFRKEGQNVTLSCEQNLNHDAMYWYRQDPGQGLRLIYYSQIVNDFQKGDIAEGYSVSREKKESFPLTVTSAQKNPTAFYLCASSHRGGDAEAFFGQGTRLTVV.

The chain has TRBV9 and TRBJ1-4, with D possibly being TRBD1 (6 bases). Trimming stripped 2 bases from V and 0 bases from J, with 11 bases between. CDR3 size: 16 residues. Germline V gene sequence: CDR1 SGDLS, CDR2 YYNGEE. The CDR3 DNA sequence: TGTGCCAGCAGCGTTGGGGGCCCTGCAACTAATGAAAAACTGTTTTTT. This encodes CASSVGGPATNEKLFF.

The chain links TRBV4-1 to TRBJ2-1; a weak D match, TRBD2 (5 bases). The CDR3 extends over 16 amino acids. CDR1 and CDR2 (germline): MGHRA, YSYEKL. Trimming pared 3 bases from V and 4 bases from J, leaving 16 bases between. This CDR3 is CASSQDSSIRYNEQFF. The DNA of the CDR3 is TGCGCCAGCAGCCAGGACTCTAGCATACGATACAATGAGCAGTTCTTC.

This chain connects TRBV7-2 to TRBJ2-7; D possibly corresponds to TRBD1 (5 bases). With 5 bases removed from V and 3 bases from J, the gap between germline ends came to 14 bases. The CDR3 spans 14 residues. Germline V gene sequence: CDR1 SGHTA, CDR2 FQGNSA. CDR3 sequence (DNA): TGTGCCAGCAGCGCCCAGGACACCTTCTACGAGCAGTACTTC. Translated, it gives CASSAQDTFYEQYF.

This chain joins TRBV5-4 and TRBJ1-1; 7 bases are a match to TRBD1. Germline-derived CDR1 and CDR2 are SGHNT and YYREEE (reference sequence). The trim removed 3 bases at V and 6 bases at J, leaving 11 bases unmatched. CDR3 length equals 15 residues. In nucleotides, the CDR3 is TGTGCCAGCAGCTACGGACAGGCGGGCACCTCTGAAGCTTTCTTT. Its protein is CASSYGQAGTSEAFF.

The chain uses TRBV7-2 and TRBJ2-7; 9 nucleotides align to TRBD2. Trimming at V came to 0 bases and at J to 1 base, leaving 4 bases not matched to a gene. The CDR3 runs 16 residues. From germline, CDR1 is SGHTA and CDR2 FQGNSA. The CDR3 spells CASSLAASGASYEQYF. DNA of the CDR3: TGTGCCAGCAGCTTAGCGGCTAGCGGGGCTTCCTACGAGCAGTACTTC.

The chain joins TRBV2 to TRBJ2-7, with TRBD2 identical over 7 bases. This CDR3 contains 12 residues. The V gene's germline CDR1 is SNHLY and CDR2 FYNNEI. Losses at the gene ends were 7 bases for V and 5 bases for J; bases not matched to a gene: 5. CDR3: CASKAGIHEQYF. Here the CDR3 DNA reads TGTGCCAGCAAAGCGGGAATTCACGAGCAGTACTTC.

This chain uses TRBV25-1 with TRBJ2-3, with D perhaps matching TRBD1 (6 bases). Germline CDR1 MGHDK, CDR2 SYGVNS. The CDR3 sequence is 15 residues long. V was trimmed by 3 bases and J by 5 bases, leaving 15 bases between them. The CDR3 sequence is CASSDQGPGEDTQYF. The CDR3 DNA follows: TGTGCCAGCAGTGATCAGGGGCCAGGGGAAGATACGCAGTATTTT.

Here the CDR3 reads CASNSAGGLGGQYF. In DNA form, the CDR3 reads TGTGCCAGCAACTCAGCGGGAGGGCTAGGAGGGCAGTATTTT. The chain recombines TRBV2 with TRBJ2-3, with TRBD2 matching over 10 bases. The J segment lost 11 bases and the V segment lost 7 bases, leaving 12 bases of the junction unmatched. The CDR3 is 14 amino acids. CDR1 is SNHLY and CDR2 is FYNNEI in the germline V gene.

The rearrangement uses TRBV5-5 and TRBJ1-4; D call uncertain. Germline values: CDR1 SGHKS, CDR2 YYEKEE (reference sequence). This CDR3 is 15 amino acids long. V shed 4 bases and J shed 6 bases, with 16 bases lying between them. The CDR3 sequence: CASSISLDLDEKLFF. DNA of the CDR3: TGTGCCAGCAGCATTAGCCTGGACTTGGATGAAAAACTGTTTTTT. The variable domain in full, completed from reference TRBV5-5 and TRBJ1-4, reads DAGVTQSPTHLIKTRGQQVTLRCSPISGHKSVSWYQQVLGQGPQFIFQYYEKEERGRGNFPDRFSARQFPNYSSELNVNALLLGDSALYLCASSISLDLDEKLFFGSGTQLSVL.

The rearrangement uses TRBV27 and TRBJ2-4; D is undetermined. Germline CDR1 is MNHEY and CDR2 is SMNVEV (reference sequence). The CDR3 length is 13 residues. Trimming shortened V by 6 bases and J by 0 bases, and 6 bases separated the two germline ends. The CDR3 sequence is CASRGLAKNIQYF. The CDR3, as DNA: TGTGCCAGCAGAGGGTTAGCCAAAAACATTCAGTACTTC.

The genes are TRBV21-1 and TRBJ1-5; the table's D call TRBD1 went unverified against the DNA. TRBV21-1 is a known pseudogene. The CDR3 extends over 19 amino acids. The CDR3 nucleotides are TGTGCCAGCAGCAATGGCAGGGGAACCAAGACTTATAGCAATCAGCCCCAGCATTTT. Protein: CASSNGRGTKTYSNQPQHF.

The V call is TRBV10-3, the J call TRBJ2-3; TRBD2 aligns across 8 bases. The CDR3 totals 14 residues. CDR1 is ENHRY and CDR2 is SYGVKD in the germline V gene. With 7 bases clipped from V and 1 base from J, the junction kept 4 bases outside the gene matches. The DNA of the CDR3 is TGTGCCATCAAGGCGCGGGAGGGCACAGATACGCAGTATTTT. Encoded protein: CAIKAREGTDTQYF.

This clone came up once. V is TRBV5-1 and J is TRBJ1-2; possibly TRBD1 for D (6 bases). The ends were cut back, 3 bases at V and 8 bases at J, with 20 bases in the middle. Germline loops: CDR1 SGHRS, CDR2 YFSETQ. This CDR3 comprises 15 residues. CDR3: CASSSQGYVQRGYTF. DNA of the CDR3: TGCGCCAGCAGCTCCCAGGGGTACGTCCAACGAGGCTACACCTTC. The whole variable domain, remainder taken from reference TRBV5-1 and TRBJ1-2, is KAGVTQTPRYLIKTRGQQVTLSCSPISGHRSVSWYQQTPGQGLQFLFEYFSETQRNKGNFPGRFSGRQFSNSRSEMNVSTLELGDSALYLCASSSQGYVQRGYTFGSGTRLTVV.

This clone occurred once. The V call is TRBV27, the J call TRBJ1-2; D unresolved. The germline gives CDR1 MNHEY, CDR2 SMNVEV (reference sequence). The CDR3 spans 14 residues. The V and J ends lost 5 bases and 4 bases respectively, with 14 bases between them. The CDR3 is CASSDPRSPYGYTF. The DNA of the CDR3 is TGTGCCAGCAGTGACCCACGGTCTCCCTATGGCTACACCTTC.

The chain employs TRBV6-5 and TRBJ1-1, with a possible D match to TRBD1 (5 bases). CDR1 and CDR2 from the germline V gene are MNHEY and SVGAGI. The CDR3 runs to 13 residues. The V and J ends lost 8 bases and 3 bases respectively, with 13 bases between them. The CDR3 bases are TGTGCCAGCGGATTGGGGGTGCACACTGAAGCTTTCTTT. It encodes CASGLGVHTEAFF.

The gene calls are TRBV19 and TRBJ1-5, with D perhaps matching TRBD1 (5 bases). Looked up from germline, CDR1 is LNHDA and CDR2 is SQIVND (reference sequence). Trimming took off 7 bases at V and 5 bases at J, with 15 bases between the two ends. The CDR3 sequence is 14 residues long. CDR3: CASNKRGSDQPQHF. The CDR3 nucleotides read TGTGCCAGTAACAAACGGGGGTCAGATCAGCCCCAGCATTTT.

The chain combines TRBV2 with TRBJ1-5; no reliable D call. Trimming took 10 bases from V and 2 from J, leaving 15 bases between them. CDR1 and CDR2 (germline): SNHLY, FYNNEI. The CDR3 length is 14 residues. This CDR3 reads CATGPQAGNQPQHF. DNA for the CDR3: TGTGCCACCGGGCCGCAGGCGGGCAATCAGCCCCAGCATTTT. Based on the CDR3 plus reference TRBV2 and TRBJ1-5, the full variable domain is EPEVTQTPSHQVTQMGQEVILRCVPISNHLYFYWYRQILGQKVEFLVSFYNNEISEKSEIFDDQFSVERPDGSNFTLKIRSTKLEDSAMYFCATGPQAGNQPQHFGDGTRLSIL.

The table lists this clone with a count of one. The genes are TRBV7-9 and TRBJ2-7; 7 nucleotides line up with TRBD2. This CDR3 is 12 amino acids long. With 5 bases clipped from V and 7 bases from J, the junction kept 5 bases outside the gene matches. Germline loops: CDR1 SEHNR, CDR2 FQNEAQ (reference sequence). CDR3 sequence reads: CASSTGGMEQYF. The CDR3 DNA sequence: TGTGCCAGCAGCACGGGAGGAATGGAGCAGTACTTC.

The chain carries TRBV6-6 and TRBJ2-2; the match to TRBD2 covers 8 bases. This CDR3 is 15 amino acids long. CDR1 and CDR2 (germline): MNHNY, SVGAGI (reference sequence). The trim removed 6 bases at V and 6 bases at J, leaving 9 bases unmatched. CDR3: CASRPPGLGSGELFF. The CDR3 DNA reads TGTGCCAGCAGACCCCCGGGACTAGGGTCCGGGGAGCTGTTTTTT.

The chain joins TRBV5-4 to TRBJ2-5; TRBD2 might be the D (5 bases). V was shortened by 0 bases and J by 2 bases, with 8 bases between the two germline ends. CDR3 length: 14 residues. Germline V gene lookup returns CDR1 SGHNT and CDR2 YYREEE (reference sequence). CDR3 amino acids: CASSLERVQETQYF. CDR3 nucleotide sequence: TGTGCCAGCAGCTTGGAGAGGGTACAAGAGACCCAGTACTTC.

The V call is TRBV6-5, the J call TRBJ2-7; a possible D gene is TRBD2 (5 bases). V was trimmed by 6 bases and J by 1 base, leaving 13 bases between them. Germline V gene lookup returns CDR1 MNHEY and CDR2 SVGAGI. The CDR3 length is 14 residues. The CDR3, as DNA: TGTGCCAGCAGCCCCTCCGGGATGTCCTACGAGCAGTACTTC. It encodes CASSPSGMSYEQYF.

The chain couples TRBV19 to TRBJ1-1, with D possibly being TRBD1 (6 bases). This CDR3 has 14 amino acids. Germline CDR1 reads LNHDA; CDR2 reads SQIVND (reference sequence). Trimming pared 1 base from V and 5 bases from J, leaving 11 bases between. CDR3 DNA: TGTGCCAGTAGTATAGTAGGAGGGGGAACTGAAGCTTTCTTT. Translation: CASSIVGGGTEAFF.